These 10 T cell receptor beta chains originate from one sample sequenced in a study of T cell responses to AZD1222 COVID-19 vaccine. Produced via immunoSEQ multiplex PCR; TCRdb's table is partial and in-frame only. The table lists around 150,000 clones, roughly nine tenths of them singletons. Sample: peripheral blood, taken 28 days after the second dose of the MenACWY control vaccine. The source is an adult who received the MenACWY meningococcal vaccine as a control.

V gene TRBV6-5 combines with J gene TRBJ2-7; the D gene is possibly TRBD1 (6 bases). The CDR3 sequence is 12 residues long. The germline CDR1 and CDR2 sequences are MNHEY and SVGAGI. Trimming removed 9 bases at V and 5 bases at J, with 14 bases between. CDR3 amino acids: CASNRVGHEQYF. The CDR3 DNA is TGTGCCAGTAACAGGGTCGGCCACGAGCAGTACTTC.

This clone was seen just once. The rearrangement joins TRBV3-1 (or the pseudogene TRBV3-2) to TRBJ2-1, with TRBD2 as a possible D gene (5 bases). Germline V gene sequence: CDR1 LGHDT, CDR2 YNNKEL (reference sequence). This CDR3 is built from 17 residues. V was pared by 2 bases and J by 5 bases, with 19 bases between. CDR3: CASSQTDREANHNEQFF. The CDR3 DNA follows: TGTGCCAGCAGCCAAACCGACCGGGAAGCAAACCACAATGAGCAGTTCTTC.

V is TRBV6-5 and J is TRBJ1-1, with a possible D match to TRBD1 (6 bases). CDR3 length equals 15 residues. V was shortened by 5 bases and J by 1 base, with 14 bases between the two germline ends. Germline V gene data show CDR1 as MNHEY and CDR2 as SVGAGI. The CDR3 sequence: CASSPHGGPNTEAFF. The CDR3 nucleotides are TGTGCCAGCAGTCCCCACGGGGGGCCGAACACTGAAGCTTTCTTT.

As to this clone: In the same sample, other DNA sequences code for this CDR3. The chain recombines TRBV29-1 with TRBJ1-2; D remains ambiguous. This CDR3 is built from 13 residues. Trimming cost V 0 bases and J 2 bases, with 7 bases left between them. Looked up from germline, CDR1 is SQVTM and CDR2 is ANQGSEA. The CDR3 nucleotides read TGCAGCGTTGAAGATCTGGTGAACTATGGCTACACCTTC. Translation gives CSVEDLVNYGYTF. Full variable domain (rest looked up from reference TRBV29-1 and TRBJ1-2): SAVISQKPSRDICQRGTSLTIQCQVDSQVTMMFWYRQQPGQSLTLIATANQGSEATYESGFVIDKFPISRPNLTFSTLTVSNMSPEDSSIYLCSVEDLVNYGYTFGSGTRLTVV.

This clone was observed a single time. This CDR3 reads CASSQDSHYEQYF. In nucleotides, the CDR3 is TGTGCCAGCAGCCAGGACTCGCACTACGAGCAGTACTTC. The chain joins TRBV5-4 to TRBJ2-7; D is possibly TRBD2 (5 bases). Trimming stripped 4 bases from V and 3 bases from J, with 11 bases between. This CDR3 spans 13 amino acids. CDR1 is SGHNT, CDR2 YYREEE, per germline (reference sequence).

The genes are TRBV5-1 and TRBJ2-7, with unresolved D. The germline CDR1 and CDR2 sequences are SGHRS and YFSETQ. Trimming removed 1 base at V and 0 bases at J, with 14 bases between. The CDR3 extends over 16 amino acids. In DNA form, the CDR3 reads TGCGCCAGCAGCTTGACGACGGCGAGGAGCTCCTACGAGCAGTACTTC. Encoded protein: CASSLTTARSSYEQYF.

The chain joins TRBV4-1 to TRBJ2-3; a possible D gene is TRBD2 (6 bases). This CDR3 region has 18 residues. Germline CDR1 is MGHRA and CDR2 is YSYEKL. V was pared by 4 bases and J by 0 bases, with 20 bases between. The CDR3 reads CASSLDEGLSGSTDTQYF. The CDR3 DNA follows: TGCGCCAGCAGCCTCGATGAGGGGCTGAGCGGGAGCACAGATACGCAGTATTTT.

This rearrangement joins TRBV19 to TRBJ1-6, with a weak D call TRBD1 (5 bases). The CDR3 length is 13 residues. Trimming took off 8 bases at V and 8 bases at J, with 13 bases between the two ends. In germline, CDR1 is LNHDA, CDR2 SQIVND (reference sequence). The CDR3 here is CASGGSWDSPLHF. Written as DNA, the CDR3 is TGTGCCAGTGGGGGGTCCTGGGATTCACCCCTCCACTTT.

The rearrangement uses TRBV10-2 and TRBJ1-2, with a weak D call TRBD1 (5 bases). Per germline, CDR1 WSHSY and CDR2 SAAADI. This CDR3 is 11 amino acids long. Trimming cost V 10 bases and J 6 bases, with 12 bases left between them. DNA for the CDR3: TGCGCCACTAAGCGGGGGGATGGCTACACCTTC. Its protein product is CATKRGDGYTF.

The chain is built from TRBV24-1 and TRBJ2-5; possible D gene TRBD1, 6 bases. This CDR3 is built from 14 residues. V lost 8 bases and J lost 3, with 15 bases in between. Germline CDR1 reads KGHDR; CDR2 reads SFDVKD. CDR3 sequence reads: CATNKGGAEETQYF. CDR3 bases: TGTGCCACCAACAAAGGGGGAGCGGAAGAGACCCAGTACTTC.